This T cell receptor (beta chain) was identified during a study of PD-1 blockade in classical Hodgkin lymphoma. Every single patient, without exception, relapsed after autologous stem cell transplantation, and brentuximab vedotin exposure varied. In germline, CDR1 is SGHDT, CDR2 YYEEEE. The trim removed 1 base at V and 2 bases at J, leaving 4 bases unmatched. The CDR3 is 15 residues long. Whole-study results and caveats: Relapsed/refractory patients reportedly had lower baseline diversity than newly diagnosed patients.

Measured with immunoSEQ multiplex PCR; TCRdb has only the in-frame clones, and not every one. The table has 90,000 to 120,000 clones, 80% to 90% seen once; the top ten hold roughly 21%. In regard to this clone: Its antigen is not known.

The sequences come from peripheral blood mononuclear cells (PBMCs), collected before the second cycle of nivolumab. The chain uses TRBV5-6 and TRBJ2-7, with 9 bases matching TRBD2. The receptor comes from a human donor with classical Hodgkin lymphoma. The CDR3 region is CASSLFLAGTYEQYF. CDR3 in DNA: TGTGCCAGCAGCTTGTTTCTAGCGGGGACCTACGAGCAGTACTTC.